A single sample gave rise to the 10 T cell receptor beta chains below, sequenced in a study of cytomegalovirus exposure and HLA in healthy donors. The study ran its PCR with 60 Vbeta and 13 Jbeta primers. Using immunoSEQ multiplex PCR, the repertoire was profiled, and TCRdb retains in-frame clones only, with some absent. The profile shows 100,000 or so clones, about 88% of them singletons. Sequencing used PBMCs. The source is a man younger than 35 in good health and CMV-seronegative.

The rearrangement links TRBV7-2 to TRBJ2-7; D perhaps matches TRBD1 (6 bases). V was cut by 4 bases and J by 3 bases, with 10 bases left in between. This CDR3 is 13 amino acids long. Germline assignment: CDR1 SGHTA and CDR2 FQGNSA. CDR3: CASSSRQVYEQYF. The CDR3 nucleotides are TGTGCCAGCAGCTCACGACAGGTCTACGAGCAGTACTTC.

Concerning this clone: The junction departs from germline at one end; a sequencing error may be responsible. V is TRBV29-1 and J is TRBJ2-5, with a possible D match to TRBD1 (6 bases). Germline lookup yields CDR1 SQVTM and CDR2 ANQGSEA. The CDR3 runs to 9 residues. The CDR3 sequence: CSVAGQRNF. CDR3 DNA: TGCAGCGTTGCAGGACAGAGGAACTTC.

This clone was seen a handful of times. This chain uses TRBV27 with TRBJ2-7, with D tentatively TRBD2 (5 bases). Looked up from germline, CDR1 is MNHEY and CDR2 is SMNVEV (reference sequence). There are 14 residues in the CDR3. Deletions cut 4 bases from V and 4 bases from J, with 14 bases between. The CDR3 coding sequence is TGTGCCAGCAGTTGGTCGAGCGGTGGGTACGAGCAGTACTTC. Its translation is CASSWSSGGYEQYF.

V usage is TRBV19 and J usage is TRBJ1-1; a weak D match, TRBD1 (5 bases). Germline V CDR1 and CDR2: LNHDA, SQIVND (reference sequence). V lost 6 bases, J lost 8 bases, and 7 bases lay in between. This CDR3 is built from 10 residues. DNA of the CDR3: TGTGCCAGTAGGGCAGGGGAAGCTTTCTTT. It codes for CASRAGEAFF.

The V and J genes are TRBV5-3 and TRBJ1-5; 7 nucleotides match TRBD1. TRBV5-3 is identified as an open reading frame with a role that is uncertain. This CDR3 has 14 residues. Trimming at V came to 8 bases and at J to 7 bases, leaving 12 bases not matched to a gene. CDR3 sequence: CARVPTGAWQPQHF. The CDR3 nucleotides read TGTGCCAGGGTACCCACAGGGGCGTGGCAGCCCCAGCATTTT.

The chain links TRBV5-6 to TRBJ1-4; TRBD1 is a possible D gene (5 bases). The V end was cut by 4 bases, the J end by 12 bases, with 13 bases between. Germline V gives CDR1 SGHDT, CDR2 YYEEEE. The CDR3 runs 12 residues. In DNA form, the CDR3 reads TGTGCCAGCAGCCTGGGGCAGGGCCAACTGTTTTTT. Its protein product is CASSLGQGQLFF.

The CDR3 loop is CASSRRQGQETQYF. The CDR3 bases are TGTGCCAGCAGCAGAAGACAGGGCCAAGAGACCCAGTACTTC. The chain uses TRBV21-1 and TRBJ2-5; the D call in the table, TRBD1, was not verified against the DNA. TRBV21-1 is shown as a pseudogene. CDR3 length: 14 amino acids.

J is TRBJ1-1 and V is TRBV6-4, with 10 bases identical to TRBD1. This CDR3 region has 14 residues. Germline CDR1 reads MRHNA; CDR2 reads SNTAGT. V was pared by 6 bases and J by 2 bases, with 3 bases of the junction left unmatched. The CDR3 sequence is CASRGDRGNTEAFF. The CDR3 nucleotides are TGTGCCAGCAGAGGGGACAGGGGTAACACTGAAGCTTTCTTT.

This rearrangement joins TRBV7-9 to TRBJ1-2; TRBD1 aligns across 7 bases. The germline V gene has CDR1 SEHNR and CDR2 FQNEAQ (reference sequence). The junction had 14 bases not matched to a gene; V was cut back by 5 bases and J by 2 bases. This CDR3 region has 17 residues. In DNA, the CDR3 is TGTGCCAGCAGCGGTTGGGACAGCACGGCGGGGAACTATGGCTACACCTTC. Its protein is CASSGWDSTAGNYGYTF.

The chain links TRBV13 to TRBJ2-6, with 8 bases matching TRBD1. The junction had 7 bases not matched to a gene; V was cut back by 5 bases and J by 1 base. CDR3 length: 17 residues. Germline V lookup: CDR1 PRHDT, CDR2 FYEKMQ (reference sequence). The CDR3 loop reads CASSPTGVWSGANVLTF. The CDR3 coding sequence is TGTGCCAGCAGCCCGACAGGGGTTTGGTCTGGGGCCAACGTCCTGACTTTC.